The 17 T cell receptor beta chains given below trace back to one sample, sequenced in a study of T cell changes during pregnancy in multiple sclerosis. The repertoire was sequenced with immunoSEQ multiplex PCR; TCRdb's copy has only in-frame clones and lacks some. The sample records tens of thousands of clones, approximately 90% being singletons. This specimen was CD4+ T cells from peripheral blood mononuclear cells, taken before pregnancy. All receptors derive from a female donor with multiple sclerosis, enrolled in a pregnancy study.

The chain recombines TRBV10-2 with TRBJ2-4; 8 bases align to TRBD1. Unmatched junction bases numbered 16, after V lost 8 bases and J lost 1 base. This CDR3 comprises 18 residues. The germline CDR1 and CDR2 sequences are WSHSY and SAAADI. The CDR3 here is CASLRGQIGHMAKNIQYF. The CDR3 DNA is TGCGCCAGCCTCAGGGGGCAGATCGGCCACATGGCCAAAAACATTCAGTACTTC.

V is TRBV6-1 and J is TRBJ1-2; 7 bases map to TRBD1. This CDR3 spans 14 amino acids. Per germline, CDR1 MNHNS and CDR2 SASEGT. The V gene end was trimmed by 6 bases and the J gene end by 5 bases; junction bases not matched to a gene: 9. CDR3 amino acids: CASRRTGEGYGYTF. DNA for the CDR3: TGTGCCAGCAGACGTACAGGGGAAGGATATGGCTACACCTTC.

The J gene is TRBJ2-1, the V gene TRBV4-1; 7 bases line up with TRBD2. CDR3 length: 18 residues. CDR1 and CDR2 (germline): MGHRA, YSYEKL. The trim removed 0 bases at V and 1 base at J, leaving 9 bases unmatched. CDR3 loop: CASSQDVGAGRSYNEQFF. DNA for the CDR3: TGCGCCAGCAGCCAAGATGTAGGAGCGGGGAGGTCCTACAATGAGCAGTTCTTC.

This rearrangement joins TRBV19 to TRBJ1-5, with 8 bases aligning to TRBD1. Trimming removed 8 bases from V and 1 base from J; junction bases left unmatched: 10. The CDR3 covers 16 residues. Germline V CDR1 and CDR2: LNHDA, SQIVND (reference sequence). The CDR3 loop reads CASLKVDRGSNQPQHF. The CDR3 DNA reads as TGTGCCAGTCTTAAGGTCGACAGGGGCAGCAATCAGCCCCAGCATTTT.

The J gene is TRBJ2-2, the V gene TRBV6-5; TRBD1 is a possible D gene (6 bases). The V gene lost 3 bases and the J gene lost 4 bases, with 15 bases spanning the gap. Germline CDR1 reads MNHEY; CDR2 reads SVGAGI. The CDR3 spans 16 residues. DNA for the CDR3: TGTGCCAGCAGTTATAGAAGGCAACAGGGCACCGGGGAGCTGTTTTTT. Translated: CASSYRRQQGTGELFF.

The V call is TRBV19, the J call TRBJ1-3, with a possible D match to TRBD1 (6 bases). From germline, CDR1 is LNHDA and CDR2 SQIVND (reference sequence). V lost 0 bases to trimming and J lost 0 bases, with 6 bases between them. The CDR3 has 15 amino acids. The CDR3 sequence: CASSIEDSSGNTIYF. The CDR3 DNA is TGTGCCAGTAGTATAGAGGACAGCTCTGGAAACACCATATATTTT.

The chain has TRBV7-2 and TRBJ2-5; possibly TRBD2 for D (5 bases). This CDR3 comprises 13 residues. The V gene's germline CDR1 is SGHTA and CDR2 FQGNSA. The V end was cut by 5 bases, the J end by 5 bases, with 12 bases between. The CDR3 region is CASSDRRRETQYF. CDR3 nucleotide sequence: TGTGCCAGCAGCGACCGACGGAGGGAGACCCAGTACTTC.

V and J are TRBV12-5 and TRBJ1-4; D is unresolved. Trimming removed 1 base at V and 6 bases at J, with 6 bases between. Germline CDR1 reads LGHNT; CDR2 reads FRNRAP. The CDR3 spans 13 residues. The CDR3 coding sequence is TGTGCTAGTGGTTTGGCGGCGGATGAAAAACTGTTTTTT. Its protein product is CASGLAADEKLFF.

The chain employs TRBV19 and TRBJ2-1, with 10 positions matching TRBD2. CDR1 and CDR2 (germline): LNHDA, SQIVND (reference sequence). V trimming: 1 base; J trimming: 5 bases; junction bases outside the gene matches: 5. The CDR3 is made up of 16 amino acids. CDR3 in amino acids: CASSIVGLAADNEQFF. The CDR3 DNA is TGTGCCAGTAGTATAGTAGGACTAGCGGCAGACAATGAGCAGTTCTTC.

The J gene is TRBJ2-7, the V gene TRBV5-1, with 11 nucleotides matching TRBD1. J gave up 4 bases and V 7 bases, and 16 bases lay outside the gene matches. The CDR3 sequence is 17 residues long. Germline V gives CDR1 SGHRS, CDR2 YFSETQ. CDR3 DNA: TGCGCCAGCGCTAACCCTCAAGGACAGGGGGCTGGGTACGAGCAGTACTTC. This sequence encodes CASANPQGQGAGYEQYF. Together with reference TRBV5-1 and TRBJ2-7, the CDR3 gives the full variable domain: KAGVTQTPRYLIKTRGQQVTLSCSPISGHRSVSWYQQTPGQGLQFLFEYFSETQRNKGNFPGRFSGRQFSNSRSEMNVSTLELGDSALYLCASANPQGQGAGYEQYFGPGTRLTVT.

This sequence joins TRBV7-8 and TRBJ1-5; D is possibly TRBD1 (6 bases). Per the germline V gene, CDR1 is SGHVS and CDR2 is FQNEAQ. The CDR3 spans 15 residues. V was cut by 5 bases and J by 3 bases, with 14 bases left in between. The DNA for the CDR3 is TGTGCCAGCAGCCTACAGGGTCATATCAATCAGCCCCAGCATTTT. Its translation: CASSLQGHINQPQHF.

The genes are TRBV6-6 and TRBJ1-1, with D hard to call. CDR1 is MNHNY and CDR2 is SVGAGI in the germline V gene (reference sequence). Trimming removed 5 bases from V and 5 bases from J, with 3 bases in between. CDR3 length: 10 residues. The CDR3 region is CASSRTEAFF. Here the CDR3 DNA reads TGTGCCAGCAGTCGTACTGAAGCTTTCTTT.

This clone was seen just once. This rearrangement joins TRBV7-2 to TRBJ2-7, with D hard to call. V was trimmed by 0 bases and J by 6 bases, leaving 9 bases between them. CDR3 length equals 13 residues. Germline V gene data show CDR1 as SGHTA and CDR2 as FQGNSA. In nucleotides, the CDR3 is TGTGCCAGCAGCTTAGCCCTAGGTCGCGAGCAGTACTTC. Translating it yields CASSLALGREQYF.

This chain joins TRBV11-2 and TRBJ1-1; 8 nucleotides agree with TRBD1. The germline V gene has CDR1 SGHAT and CDR2 FQNNGV. The V and J ends lost 4 bases and 0 bases, in that order; junction bases with no gene match: 4. The CDR3 consists of 15 residues. The CDR3 DNA reads TGTGCCAGCAGCTCCGACAGGGGAATGAACACTGAAGCTTTCTTT. Its translation: CASSSDRGMNTEAFF.

In this sample, this clone turned up a few times. The chain is built from TRBV19 and TRBJ1-3; 9 positions match TRBD1. With V trimmed by 7 bases and J by 6 bases, 10 bases remained unmatched. CDR3 length: 15 amino acids. Germline CDR1 reads LNHDA; CDR2 reads SQIVND (reference sequence). The CDR3 here is CASTRNRGPTNTIYF. As DNA, the CDR3 is TGTGCCAGTACCCGAAACAGGGGGCCGACAAACACCATATATTTT. The whole variable domain, remainder taken from reference TRBV19 and TRBJ1-3, is DGGITQSPKYLFRKEGQNVTLSCEQNLNHDAMYWYRQDPGQGLRLIYYSQIVNDFQKGDIAEGYSVSREKKESFPLTVTSAQKNPTAFYLCASTRNRGPTNTIYFGEGSWLTVV.

This CDR3 reads CASSWTGGNQPQHF. For the CDR3, the DNA is TGTGCCAGCTCGTGGACAGGAGGCAATCAGCCCCAGCATTTT. This chain uses TRBV18 with TRBJ1-5, with 7 bases that match TRBD1. The CDR3 covers 14 residues. In germline, CDR1 is KGHSH, CDR2 LQKENI. The V segment lost 6 bases and the J segment 2 bases; nucleotides outside the gene matches: 4.

The V gene is TRBV19, the J gene TRBJ1-5, with a tentative D call TRBD1 (5 bases). V gave up 3 bases and J gave up 0 bases, with 18 bases separating them. The CDR3 is 18 residues long. CDR1 is LNHDA, CDR2 SQIVND, per germline (reference sequence). The chain's CDR3 is CASSIHSGGTYSNQPQHF. In DNA, the CDR3 is TGTGCCAGTAGTATCCATTCCGGGGGGACTTATAGCAATCAGCCCCAGCATTTT.